This passage covers 18 T cell receptor beta chains from one sample sequenced in a study of cytomegalovirus exposure and HLA in healthy donors. The method was immunoSEQ multiplex PCR; TCRdb's version includes in-frame clones alone and lacks a portion of them. The repertoire holds approximately 160,000 clones, 85% to 90% seen once, with roughly 4.2% in the top ten. Sequencing was performed on PBMCs. The receptors were sampled from a young man in good health and CMV-seropositive.

This chain joins TRBV4-2 and TRBJ2-7, with TRBD2 matching 13 bases. V was pared by 4 bases and J by 3 bases, with 3 bases of the junction left unmatched. This CDR3 contains 15 residues. Germline CDR1 and CDR2: LGHNA and YNFKEQ. CDR3 bases: TGTGCCAGCAGCCCTCGGACTAGCGGGAGCTACGAGCAGTACTTC. It codes for CASSPRTSGSYEQYF.

The CDR3 DNA reads as TGTGCCAGCAGTTCCCCGGGACAGGCTAGCTCCTACGAGCAGTACTTC. Amino acids: CASSSPGQASSYEQYF. This chain uses TRBV27 with TRBJ2-7; TRBD1 matches 8 bases. The germline CDR1 and CDR2 sequences are MNHEY and SMNVEV (reference sequence). V gave up 4 bases and J gave up 0 bases; unmatched junction bases: 8. This CDR3 region has 16 residues.

The chain combines TRBV7-6 with TRBJ2-1, with TRBD2 matching over 14 bases. The CDR3 has 14 residues. CDR1 and CDR2 (germline): SGHVS, FNYEAQ. The trim removed 4 bases at V and 9 bases at J, leaving 2 bases unmatched. The CDR3 nucleotides are TGTGCCAGCAGCTCGGGACTAGCGGGAGTTGAGCAGTTCTTC. The encoded protein is CASSSGLAGVEQFF.

J is TRBJ1-5 and V is TRBV27; 10 bases map to TRBD1. This CDR3 has 14 amino acids. CDR1 and CDR2 (germline): MNHEY, SMNVEV (reference sequence). V dropped 8 bases and J dropped 2; count of bases not matched to a gene: 3. CDR3 sequence reads: CASGQGEGNQPQHF. CDR3 coding DNA: TGTGCCAGCGGACAGGGGGAGGGCAATCAGCCCCAGCATTTT.

This chain links TRBV10-3 with TRBJ2-6; possible D gene TRBD2, 7 bases. Trimming removed 5 bases from V and 2 bases from J, with 13 bases in between. The V gene's germline CDR1 is ENHRY and CDR2 SYGVKD. The length of the CDR3 is 16 residues. CDR3 DNA sequence: TGTGCCATCAGTACCGGGGGGACAACTGGGGCCAACGTCCTGACTTTC. Encoded protein: CAISTGGTTGANVLTF.

This chain joins TRBV10-3 and TRBJ2-7; 7 bases are a match to TRBD1. Germline trimming cut 6 bases from V and 1 base from J; bases unmatched to any gene: 6. Germline V gene lookup returns CDR1 ENHRY and CDR2 SYGVKD. CDR3 length: 14 residues. The CDR3 spells CAIRAGTASYEQYF. The CDR3 coding sequence is TGTGCCATCAGGGCCGGGACAGCTTCCTACGAGCAGTACTTC.

The chain is built from TRBV2 and TRBJ2-7, with 8 bases fitting TRBD2. The CDR3 is made up of 17 amino acids. Unmatched junction bases numbered 8, after V lost 0 bases and J lost 1 base. From germline, CDR1 is SNHLY and CDR2 FYNNEI. The CDR3 reads CASSEALLSGTSYEQYF. The CDR3 bases are TGTGCCAGCAGTGAAGCGTTACTTAGCGGGACTTCCTACGAGCAGTACTTC.

This clone was detected once. This rearrangement joins TRBV27 to TRBJ1-1; 7 bases map to TRBD1. CDR1 and CDR2 from the germline V gene are MNHEY and SMNVEV (reference sequence). This CDR3 has 15 residues. Germline trimming cut 6 bases from V and 1 base from J; bases unmatched to any gene: 8. The CDR3 sequence is CASRPTGAPNTEAFF. As DNA, the CDR3 is TGTGCCAGCAGGCCCACAGGGGCCCCGAACACTGAAGCTTTCTTT.

This clone occurred a few times. The chain is built from TRBV5-1 and TRBJ2-1; 11 bases are a match to TRBD2. V lost 0 bases, J lost 8 bases, and 10 bases stayed unmatched. This CDR3 contains 17 residues. Germline V gene sequence: CDR1 SGHRS, CDR2 YFSETQ. The CDR3 reads CASSLVLAGGHGDEQFF. The CDR3 DNA follows: TGCGCCAGCAGCTTGGTTCTAGCGGGAGGCCACGGGGATGAGCAGTTCTTC.

This sequence joins TRBV10-3 and TRBJ1-1; 7 nucleotides align to TRBD1. CDR1 is ENHRY, CDR2 SYGVKD, per germline. J was trimmed by 0 bases and V by 3 bases; bases with no gene match: 4. The CDR3 sequence is 15 residues long. DNA for the CDR3: TGTGCCATCAGTGAATCCGGGACAGTGAACACTGAAGCTTTCTTT. Translation gives CAISESGTVNTEAFF.

V gene TRBV6-5 combines with J gene TRBJ2-7; D possibly corresponds to TRBD2 (5 bases). Germline V gene sequence: CDR1 MNHEY, CDR2 SVGAGI. V shed 8 bases and J shed 4 bases, with 15 bases lying between them. The CDR3 is 13 residues long. Written as DNA, the CDR3 is TGTGCCAGCGGAGAGACGCCGGGATACGAGCAGTACTTC. It yields the protein CASGETPGYEQYF.

This chain links TRBV5-1 with TRBJ2-1, with TRBD1 matching 9 bases. Germline trimming cut 3 bases from V and 4 bases from J; bases unmatched to any gene: 17. The germline CDR1 and CDR2 sequences are SGHRS and YFSETQ. The CDR3 consists of 19 residues. The CDR3 protein is CASSSHPLQTGTGYNEQFF. The CDR3 DNA is TGCGCCAGCAGCTCACACCCCCTTCAAACCGGGACAGGGTACAATGAGCAGTTCTTC. Variable domain in full (rest from reference TRBV5-1 and TRBJ2-1): KAGVTQTPRYLIKTRGQQVTLSCSPISGHRSVSWYQQTPGQGLQFLFEYFSETQRNKGNFPGRFSGRQFSNSRSEMNVSTLELGDSALYLCASSSHPLQTGTGYNEQFFGPGTRLTVL.

This chain links TRBV5-1 with TRBJ2-1, with 7 positions matching TRBD2. This CDR3 contains 13 residues. Per the germline V gene, CDR1 is SGHRS and CDR2 is YFSETQ. V shed 2 bases and J 5 bases; nucleotides not matched to a gene: 1. CDR3 coding DNA: TGCGCCAGCAGCTTTGGGGGGGACAATGAGCAGTTCTTC. It specifies CASSFGGDNEQFF.

The chain has TRBV29-1 and TRBJ1-2; no firm D call. V lost 5 bases and J 2 bases, leaving 9 bases between the germline ends. Germline V gene sequence: CDR1 SQVTM, CDR2 ANQGSEA. CDR3 length: 12 amino acids. CDR3 in DNA: TGCAGCGTTACAACACAAAACTATGGCTACACCTTC. This codes for CSVTTQNYGYTF.

The chain employs TRBV19 and TRBJ2-7; tentatively, D is TRBD1 (6 bases). Germline V lookup: CDR1 LNHDA, CDR2 SQIVND (reference sequence). V lost 6 bases and J lost 1, with 13 bases in between. This CDR3 contains 14 residues. The CDR3 region has the DNA TGTGCCAGTAGAGGGACACCAACTTCCTACGAGCAGTACTTC. As protein: CASRGTPTSYEQYF.

The chain couples TRBV18 to TRBJ1-2; 7 positions match TRBD1. There are 13 residues in the CDR3. V trimming: 3 bases; J trimming: 8 bases; junction bases outside the gene matches: 6. In germline, CDR1 is KGHSH, CDR2 LQKENI. Written as DNA, the CDR3 is TGTGCCAGCTCACCGCTTACAGGGGAAGGCTACACCTTC. This translates into CASSPLTGEGYTF.

The V gene is TRBV30, the J gene TRBJ1-1; D gene uncertain. Trimming took off 0 bases at V and 3 bases at J, with 8 bases between the two ends. The CDR3 sequence is 13 residues long. The V gene's germline CDR1 is GTSNPN and CDR2 SVGIG (reference sequence). The CDR3 DNA is TGTGCCTGGAGTGTAGTACAAGACACTGAAGCTTTCTTT. Its protein product is CAWSVVQDTEAFF.

This chain uses TRBV27 with TRBJ2-7, with 7 bases matching TRBD2. Germline V gives CDR1 MNHEY, CDR2 SMNVEV (reference sequence). The CDR3 is made up of 15 amino acids. The V and J ends lost 0 bases and 4 bases, in that order; junction bases with no gene match: 6. DNA of the CDR3: TGTGCCAGCAGTTTATCTCCGCGGACTAGTTACGAGCAGTACTTC. This encodes CASSLSPRTSYEQYF.